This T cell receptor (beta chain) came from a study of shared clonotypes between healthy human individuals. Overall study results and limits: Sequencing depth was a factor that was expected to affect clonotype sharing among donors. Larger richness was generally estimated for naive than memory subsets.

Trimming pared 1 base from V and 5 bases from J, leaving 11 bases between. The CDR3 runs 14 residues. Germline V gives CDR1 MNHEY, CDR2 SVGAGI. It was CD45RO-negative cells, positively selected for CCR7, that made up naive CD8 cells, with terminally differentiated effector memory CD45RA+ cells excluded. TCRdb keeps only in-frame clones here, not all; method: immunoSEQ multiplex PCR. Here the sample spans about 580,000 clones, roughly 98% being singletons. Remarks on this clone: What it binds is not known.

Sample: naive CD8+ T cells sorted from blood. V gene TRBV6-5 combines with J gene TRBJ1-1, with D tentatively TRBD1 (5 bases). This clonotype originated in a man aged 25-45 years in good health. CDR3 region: CASSYFQGATEAFF. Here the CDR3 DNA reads TGTGCCAGCAGTTACTTTCAGGGCGCGACTGAAGCTTTCTTT.